This TCR beta chain came from a study of blood T cells in healthy people across ages. This CDR3 is built from 14 residues. V was pared by 5 bases and J by 3 bases, with 6 bases of the junction left unmatched. It was with a sample-barcoded 5' primer and a J-beta primer mix that a second PCR of roughly 7 to 12 cycles was run. TCRdb called the 5' RACE reads again in MiXCR, with one record for every CDR3 protein. Here the sample spans roughly 570,000 distinct CDR3 sequences, 27% being singletons. This clonotype was detected only a few times. Its matching antigen is unknown. Study conclusions and caveats: Naive T cell percentage by flow cytometry tracked strongly with beta diversity. Donor CMV status, an unknown factor, possibly confounded changes in expanded clonotypes. PBMCs went unsorted, and a conclusive naive versus antigen-experienced comparison was therefore prevented.

The origin of this receptor is a woman aged 70-85 years in good health. This sequence joins TRBV12-3 or TRBV12-4 and TRBJ2-5; 7 bases align to TRBD1. Material: blood. The CDR3 sequence is CASSDRDRKETQYF. The CDR3 coding sequence is TGTGCCAGCAGTGATCGGGACAGAAAAGAGACCCAGTACTTC.